This T cell receptor beta chain is drawn from a study of cytotoxic CD8 clonotypes in ibrutinib-treated CLL. The wider study: Patients gave response samples after a median around eleven months of treatment, range 6 to 36. Findings and caveats of the study: Treatment left the uncommon public clonotypes either contracted or stable in frequency. Having risen at ibrutinib response, clonality had fallen back toward baseline by progression. Baseline clonality was higher than in age-matched healthy donors and moved in step with circulating CD8+ T-cell counts.

Data came from immunoSEQ multiplex PCR; TCRdb stores just in-frame clones and leaves some out. Of about 200,000 clones detected, around 72% appear once; the ten largest clones hold over 10%. V shed 1 base and J shed 10 bases, with 19 bases lying between them. There are 16 residues in the CDR3. Germline CDR1 is MNHNS and CDR2 is SASEGT. The count of this clone is one. The antigen is unknown. Sequenced here: PBMCs, sampled after 24 months of ibrutinib treatment. The sequence came from a human donor with chronic lymphocytic leukemia. The chain has TRBV6-1 and TRBJ1-4, with D perhaps TRBD1 (5 bases). The DNA of the CDR3 is TGTGCCAGCAGTGAAGACGAGGGGTGGAGGTTGGGAAAACTGTTTTTT. It is translated as CASSEDEGWRLGKLFF.